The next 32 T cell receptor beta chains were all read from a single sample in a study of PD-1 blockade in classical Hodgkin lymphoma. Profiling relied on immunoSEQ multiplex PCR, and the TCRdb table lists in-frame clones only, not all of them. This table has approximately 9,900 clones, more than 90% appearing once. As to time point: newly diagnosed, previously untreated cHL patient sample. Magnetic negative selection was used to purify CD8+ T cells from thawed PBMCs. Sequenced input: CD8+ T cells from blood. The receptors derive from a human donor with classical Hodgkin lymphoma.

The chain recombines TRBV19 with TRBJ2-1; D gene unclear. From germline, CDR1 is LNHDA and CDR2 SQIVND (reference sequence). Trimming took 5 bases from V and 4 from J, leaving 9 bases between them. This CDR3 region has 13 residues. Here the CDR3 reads CASSEARYNEQFF. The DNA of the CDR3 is TGTGCCAGTAGTGAGGCCAGGTACAATGAGCAGTTCTTC.

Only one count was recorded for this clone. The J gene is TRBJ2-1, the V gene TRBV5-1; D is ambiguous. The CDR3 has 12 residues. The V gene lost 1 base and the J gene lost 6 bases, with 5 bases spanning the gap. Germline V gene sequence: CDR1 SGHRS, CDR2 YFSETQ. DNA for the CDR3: TGCGCCAGCAGCTTGTTCAGCAATGAGCAGTTCTTC. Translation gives CASSLFSNEQFF.

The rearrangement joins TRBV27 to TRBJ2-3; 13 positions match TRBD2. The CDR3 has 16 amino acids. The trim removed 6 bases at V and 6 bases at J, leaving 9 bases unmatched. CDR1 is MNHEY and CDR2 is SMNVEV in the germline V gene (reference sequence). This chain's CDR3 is CASSTRTSGGTDTQYF. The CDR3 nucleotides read TGTGCCAGCAGCACTAGGACTAGCGGGGGTACGGATACGCAGTATTTT.

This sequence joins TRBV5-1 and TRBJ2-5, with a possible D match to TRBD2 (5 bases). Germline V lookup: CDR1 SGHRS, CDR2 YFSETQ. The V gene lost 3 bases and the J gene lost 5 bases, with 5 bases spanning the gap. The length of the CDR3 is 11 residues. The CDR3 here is CASSWRETQYF. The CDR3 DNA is TGCGCCAGCAGCTGGAGGGAGACCCAGTACTTC.

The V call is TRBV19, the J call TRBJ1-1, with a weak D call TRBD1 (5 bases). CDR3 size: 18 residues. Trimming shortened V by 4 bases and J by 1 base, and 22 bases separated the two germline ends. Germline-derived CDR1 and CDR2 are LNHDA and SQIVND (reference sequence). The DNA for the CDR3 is TGTGCCAGTAGTACAGACGGGGGGTCCGCTTATGGGAACACTGAAGCTTTCTTT. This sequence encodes CASSTDGGSAYGNTEAFF.

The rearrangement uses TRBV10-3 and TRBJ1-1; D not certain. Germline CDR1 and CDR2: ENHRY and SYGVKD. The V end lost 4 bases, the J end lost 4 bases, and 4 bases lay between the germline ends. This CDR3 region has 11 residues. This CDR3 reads CAISAGTEAFF. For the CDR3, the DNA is TGTGCCATCAGTGCAGGCACTGAAGCTTTCTTT.

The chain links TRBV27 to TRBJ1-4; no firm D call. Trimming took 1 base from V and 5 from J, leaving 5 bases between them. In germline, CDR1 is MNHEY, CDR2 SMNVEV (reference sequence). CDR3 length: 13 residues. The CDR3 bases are TGTGCCAGCAGTTTATTTCAAAATGAAAAACTGTTTTTT. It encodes CASSLFQNEKLFF.

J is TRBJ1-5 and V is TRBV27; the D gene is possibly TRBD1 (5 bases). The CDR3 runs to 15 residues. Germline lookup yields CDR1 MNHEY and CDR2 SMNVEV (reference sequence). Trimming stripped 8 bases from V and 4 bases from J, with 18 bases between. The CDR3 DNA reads TGTGCCAGCGGGTTAAGGGGTGCAGCAAATCAGCCCCAGCATTTT. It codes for CASGLRGAANQPQHF.

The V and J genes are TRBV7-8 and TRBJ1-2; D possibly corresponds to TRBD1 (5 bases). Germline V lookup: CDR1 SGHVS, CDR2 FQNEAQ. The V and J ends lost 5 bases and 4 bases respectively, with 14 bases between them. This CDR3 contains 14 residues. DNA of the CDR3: TGTGCCAGCAGCCCCGGACGGACAAGCTATGGCTACACCTTC. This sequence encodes CASSPGRTSYGYTF. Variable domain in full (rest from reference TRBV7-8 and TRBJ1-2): GAGVSQSPRYKVAKRGQDVALRCDPISGHVSLFWYQQALGQGPEFLTYFQNEAQLDKSGLPSDRFFAERPEGSVSTLKIQRTQQEDSAVYLCASSPGRTSYGYTFGSGTRLTVV.

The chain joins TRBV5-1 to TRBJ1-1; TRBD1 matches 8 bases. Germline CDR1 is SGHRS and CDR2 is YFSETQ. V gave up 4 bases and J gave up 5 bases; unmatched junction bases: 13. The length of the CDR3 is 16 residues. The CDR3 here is CASSLGQGARRTEAFF. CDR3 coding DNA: TGCGCCAGCAGCCTGGGTCAGGGGGCGCGACGGACTGAAGCTTTCTTT.

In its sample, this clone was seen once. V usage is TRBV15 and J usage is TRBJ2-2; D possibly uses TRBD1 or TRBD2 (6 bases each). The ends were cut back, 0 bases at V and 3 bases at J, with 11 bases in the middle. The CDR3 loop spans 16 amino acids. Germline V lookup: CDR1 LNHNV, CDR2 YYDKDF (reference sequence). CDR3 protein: CATSRDQGGHTGELFF. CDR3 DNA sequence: TGTGCCACCAGCAGAGACCAAGGGGGGCACACCGGGGAGCTGTTTTTT.

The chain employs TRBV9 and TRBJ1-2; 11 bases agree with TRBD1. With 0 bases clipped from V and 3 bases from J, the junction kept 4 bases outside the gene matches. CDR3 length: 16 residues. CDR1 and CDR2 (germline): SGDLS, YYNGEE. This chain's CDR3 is CASSVAEGQGDYGYTF. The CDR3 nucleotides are TGTGCCAGCAGCGTAGCTGAGGGACAGGGGGACTATGGCTACACCTTC. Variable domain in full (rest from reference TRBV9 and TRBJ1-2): DSGVTQTPKHLITATGQRVTLRCSPRSGDLSVYWYQQSLDQGLQFLIQYYNGEERAKGNILERFSAQQFPDLHSELNLSSLELGDSALYFCASSVAEGQGDYGYTFGSGTRLTVV.

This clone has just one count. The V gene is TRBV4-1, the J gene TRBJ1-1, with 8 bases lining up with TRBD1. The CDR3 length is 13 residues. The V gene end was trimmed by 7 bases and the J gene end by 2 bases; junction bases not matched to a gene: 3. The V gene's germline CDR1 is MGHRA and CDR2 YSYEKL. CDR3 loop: CASMTGDNTEAFF. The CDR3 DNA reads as TGCGCCAGCATGACAGGGGATAACACTGAAGCTTTCTTT.

CDR3 bases: TGTGCCAGCAGCCAAGATGGGACTAAAACCTACAATGAGCAGTTCTTC. Its protein product is CASSQDGTKTYNEQFF. The chain is built from TRBV4-2 and TRBJ2-1, with 7 nucleotides matching TRBD2. CDR3 length equals 16 residues. CDR1 LGHNA and CDR2 YNFKEQ come from the germline V gene. The trim removed 0 bases at V and 2 bases at J, leaving 4 bases unmatched.

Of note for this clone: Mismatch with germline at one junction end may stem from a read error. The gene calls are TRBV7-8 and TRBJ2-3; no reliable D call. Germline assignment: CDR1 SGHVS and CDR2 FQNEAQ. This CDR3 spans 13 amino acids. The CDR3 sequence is CASSIAATDTQYF. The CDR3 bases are TGTGCCAGCAGCATAGCAGCCACAGATACGCAGTATTTT.

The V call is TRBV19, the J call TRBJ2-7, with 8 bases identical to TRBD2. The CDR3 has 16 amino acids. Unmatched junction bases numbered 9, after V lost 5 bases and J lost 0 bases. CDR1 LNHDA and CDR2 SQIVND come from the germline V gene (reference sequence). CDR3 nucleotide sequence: TGTGCCAGTAGTTACATTACTAGCGGAGGCTCCTACGAGCAGTACTTC. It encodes CASSYITSGGSYEQYF.

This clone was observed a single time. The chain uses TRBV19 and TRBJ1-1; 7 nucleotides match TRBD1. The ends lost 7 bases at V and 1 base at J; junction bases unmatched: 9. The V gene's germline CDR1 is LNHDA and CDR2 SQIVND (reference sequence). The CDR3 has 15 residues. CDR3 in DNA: TGTGCCAGTAAGATTGGGGCAGGGGGGAACACTGAAGCTTTCTTT. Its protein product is CASKIGAGGNTEAFF.

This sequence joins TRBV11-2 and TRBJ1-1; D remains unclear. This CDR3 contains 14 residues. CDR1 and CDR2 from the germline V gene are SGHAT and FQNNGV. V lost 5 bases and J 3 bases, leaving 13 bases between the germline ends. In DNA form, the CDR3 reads TGTGCCAGCAGCCCCCAGGACTTCTACACTGAAGCTTTCTTT. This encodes CASSPQDFYTEAFF.

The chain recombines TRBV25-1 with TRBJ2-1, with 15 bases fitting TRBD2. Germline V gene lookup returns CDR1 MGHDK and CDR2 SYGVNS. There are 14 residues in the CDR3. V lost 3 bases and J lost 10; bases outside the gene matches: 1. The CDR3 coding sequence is TGTGCCAGCAGTGAGGGACTAGCGGGAGGCGAGCAGTTCTTC. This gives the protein CASSEGLAGGEQFF. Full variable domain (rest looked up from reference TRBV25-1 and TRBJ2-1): EADIYQTPRYLVIGTGKKITLECSQTMGHDKMYWYQQDPGMELHLIHYSYGVNSTEKGDLSSESTVSRIRTEHFPLTLESARPSHTSQYLCASSEGLAGGEQFFGPGTRLTVL.

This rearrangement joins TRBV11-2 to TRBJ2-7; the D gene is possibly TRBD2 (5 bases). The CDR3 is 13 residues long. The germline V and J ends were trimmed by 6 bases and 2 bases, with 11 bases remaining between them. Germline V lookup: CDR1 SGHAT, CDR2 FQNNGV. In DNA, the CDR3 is TGTGCCAGCAGTCAAGGGAGTCCCTACGAGCAGTACTTC. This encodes CASSQGSPYEQYF.

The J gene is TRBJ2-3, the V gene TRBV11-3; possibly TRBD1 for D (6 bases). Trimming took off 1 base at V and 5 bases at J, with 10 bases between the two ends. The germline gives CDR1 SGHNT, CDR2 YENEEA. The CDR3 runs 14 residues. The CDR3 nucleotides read TGTGCCAGCAGCTTAGGGGGGCCCGTAGATACGCAGTATTTT. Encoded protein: CASSLGGPVDTQYF.

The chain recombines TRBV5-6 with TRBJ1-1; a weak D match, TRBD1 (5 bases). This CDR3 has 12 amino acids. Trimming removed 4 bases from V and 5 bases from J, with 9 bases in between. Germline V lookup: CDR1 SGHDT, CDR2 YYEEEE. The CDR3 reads CASSVGETEAFF. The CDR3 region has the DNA TGTGCCAGCAGCGTAGGGGAGACTGAAGCTTTCTTT.

CDR3 amino acids: CASSTLPGVNTGELFF. Here the CDR3 DNA reads TGTGCCAGCAGCACTCTCCCGGGCGTGAACACCGGGGAGCTGTTTTTT. V is TRBV7-9 and J is TRBJ2-2; no reliable D call. The germline V gene has CDR1 SEHNR and CDR2 FQNEAQ (reference sequence). This CDR3 comprises 16 residues. The V end was cut by 5 bases, the J end by 1 base, with 14 bases between.

The CDR3 DNA reads TGTGCCAGCAGCCATCTGGGAGCGGGATGGGGAGATACGCAGTATTTT. This translates into CASSHLGAGWGDTQYF. The chain recombines TRBV14 with TRBJ2-3; 7 bases align to TRBD2. With 3 bases clipped from V and 5 bases from J, the junction kept 11 bases outside the gene matches. CDR1 and CDR2 (germline): SGHDN, FVKESK. This CDR3 has 16 amino acids.

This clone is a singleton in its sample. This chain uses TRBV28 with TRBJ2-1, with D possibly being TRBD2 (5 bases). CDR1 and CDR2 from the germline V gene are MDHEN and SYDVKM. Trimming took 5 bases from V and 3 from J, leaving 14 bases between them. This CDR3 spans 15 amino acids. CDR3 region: CASSPSSGNYNEQFF. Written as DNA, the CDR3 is TGTGCCAGCAGTCCGTCCAGCGGAAACTACAATGAGCAGTTCTTC.

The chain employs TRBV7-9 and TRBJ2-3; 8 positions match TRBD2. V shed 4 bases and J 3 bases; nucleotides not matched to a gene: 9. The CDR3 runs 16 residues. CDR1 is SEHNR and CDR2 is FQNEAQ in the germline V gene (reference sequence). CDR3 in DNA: TGTGCCAGCAGCTCCTACACTAGCGGCCCGACAGATACGCAGTATTTT. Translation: CASSSYTSGPTDTQYF. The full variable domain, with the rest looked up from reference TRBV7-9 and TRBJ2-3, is DTGVSQNPRHKITKRGQNVTFRCDPISEHNRLYWYRQTLGQGPEFLTYFQNEAQLEKSRLLSDRFSAERPKGSFSTLEIQRTEQGDSAMYLCASSSYTSGPTDTQYFGPGTRLTVL.

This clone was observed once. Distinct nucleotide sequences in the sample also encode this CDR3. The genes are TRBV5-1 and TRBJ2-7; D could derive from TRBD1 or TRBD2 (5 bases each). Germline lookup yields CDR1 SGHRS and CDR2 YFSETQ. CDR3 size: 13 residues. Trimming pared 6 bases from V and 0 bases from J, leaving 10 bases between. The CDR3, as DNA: TGCGCCAGCACCGGGACCGACTCCTACGAGCAGTACTTC. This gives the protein CASTGTDSYEQYF.

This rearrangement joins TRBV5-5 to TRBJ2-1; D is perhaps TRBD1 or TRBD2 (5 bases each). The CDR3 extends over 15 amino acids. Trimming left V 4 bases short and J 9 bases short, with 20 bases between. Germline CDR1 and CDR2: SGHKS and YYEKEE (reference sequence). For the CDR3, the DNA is TGTGCCAGCAGCAGCCGGGACCTCCCCCCCGCTGAGCAGTTCTTC. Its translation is CASSSRDLPPAEQFF.

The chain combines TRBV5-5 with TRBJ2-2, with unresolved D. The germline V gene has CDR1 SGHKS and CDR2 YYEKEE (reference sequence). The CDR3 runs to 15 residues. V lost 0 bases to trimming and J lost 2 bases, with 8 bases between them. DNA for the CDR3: TGTGCCAGCAGCTTGGACCTGGGCAACACCGGGGAGCTGTTTTTT. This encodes CASSLDLGNTGELFF.

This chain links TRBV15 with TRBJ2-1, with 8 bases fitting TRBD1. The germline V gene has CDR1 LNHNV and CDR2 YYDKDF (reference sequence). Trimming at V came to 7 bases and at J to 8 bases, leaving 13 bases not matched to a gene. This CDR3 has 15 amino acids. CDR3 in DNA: TGTGCCACCACTACTAGACGGACAGGGATGGATGAGCAGTTCTTC. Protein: CATTTRRTGMDEQFF.

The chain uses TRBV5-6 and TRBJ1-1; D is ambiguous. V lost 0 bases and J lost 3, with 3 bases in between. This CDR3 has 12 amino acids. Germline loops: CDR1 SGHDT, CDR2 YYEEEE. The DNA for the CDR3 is TGTGCCAGCAGCTTGGACGACACTGAAGCTTTCTTT. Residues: CASSLDDTEAFF. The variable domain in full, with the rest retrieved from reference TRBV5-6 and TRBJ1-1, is DAGVTQSPTHLIKTRGQQVTLRCSPKSGHDTVSWYQQALGQGPQFIFQYYEEEERQRGNFPDRFSGHQFPNYSSELNVNALLLGDSALYLCASSLDDTEAFFGQGTRLTVV.

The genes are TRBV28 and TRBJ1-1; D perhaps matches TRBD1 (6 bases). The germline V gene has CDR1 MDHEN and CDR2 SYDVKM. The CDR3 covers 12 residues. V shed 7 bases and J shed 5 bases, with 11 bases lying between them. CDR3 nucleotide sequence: TGTGCCAGCATTCAAGGGGGGACTGAAGCTTTCTTT. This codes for CASIQGGTEAFF. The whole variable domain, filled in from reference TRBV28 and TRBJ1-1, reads DVKVTQSSRYLVKRTGEKVFLECVQDMDHENMFWYRQDPGLGLRLIYFSYDVKMKEKGDIPEGYSVSREKKERFSLILESASTNQTSMYLCASIQGGTEAFFGQGTRLTVV.